This TCR beta chain is from a study of T cell responses to AZD1222 COVID-19 vaccine. General study findings and limits: Repertoires were obtained only post-peak T cell response. There were mostly white British donors and more females than males, and clonal diversity was possibly underestimated. Seropositive AZD1222 recipients at baseline numbered only 6 or 7. Spike-specific TCR depth and breadth grew after two AZD1222 doses.

Assay used: immunoSEQ multiplex PCR; TCRdb lists only in-frame clones, some missing. The profile shows fewer than 20,000 clones, 88% of them singletons. This CDR3 is 14 amino acids long. V was clipped by 1 base and J by 6 bases, with 12 bases between them. Germline CDR1 MNHNS, CDR2 SASEGT. On this clone: As yet, its antigen is unknown.

Here the sequenced sample was peripheral blood, taken 28 days after the second AZD1222 dose. The receptor comes from an adult who received the AZD1222 COVID-19 vaccine. This sequence joins TRBV6-1 and TRBJ1-2; D is unclear. Written as DNA, the CDR3 is TGTGCCAGCAGTGAAGACCCAACCGGGCATGGCTACACCTTC. This sequence encodes CASSEDPTGHGYTF.